This TCR beta chain is drawn from a study of control samples from healthy donors and cancer patients (dated by TCRdb to the early 2020s). On this clone: The specificity of this receptor is unknown. Nothing much larger sits one base from this clone, and base qualities are not available.

To prepare the library, the immunoSEQ multiplex PCR assay was applied. Here the immuneACCESS table is served through TCRdb, limited to in-frame sequences with V and J called. Missing clones are a known gap in these copies; in checked studies unresolved V genes cover under half, and the rest lacks a known reason. This sample comprises some 130,000 clones, approximately 90% of them detected only once. The ten biggest clones cover around 2.1% of the sample. The V and J ends are trimmed by 3 bases and 2 bases, leaving 21 bases between them. The CDR3 numbers 18 residues from cysteine through phenylalanine. The DNA shown is the 54-base CDR3, in frame from base 1. The germline V gene (reference sequence) yields LNHDA for CDR1 and SQIVND for CDR2.

This sequence uses TRBV19 and TRBJ2-3; the D call is possibly TRBD1 or TRBD2, each sharing 5 bases. Sequences were obtained from blood. The clonotype comes from a woman aged 50 to 60 in good health. The base sequence is TGTGCCAGTAGTATGGGGCCCGGGGCCACCGACCCCACAGATACGCAGTATTTT. Its amino acids are CASSMGPGATDPTDTQYF.